This T cell receptor beta chain was identified in a study of shared clonotypes between healthy human individuals. The CDR3 extends over 14 amino acids. V shed 5 bases and J shed 0 bases, with 9 bases lying between them. Germline V gives CDR1 KGHSH, CDR2 LQKENI. The assay was immunoSEQ multiplex PCR, and TCRdb's table has in-frame clones only and misses some. The data hold about 470,000 clones, with 79% observed a single time. Sequencing used PBMCs. The chain carries TRBV18 and TRBJ2-3, with a tentative D call TRBD2 (6 bases). This TCR came from a woman aged 40-49 years in good health. Some clones in this sample may be carry-over from other donors' samples. The CDR3 coding sequence is TGTGCCAGCTCATTAGCGGCTAGCACAGATACGCAGTATTTT. Translated, it gives CASSLAASTDTQYF.